The sequence of this T cell receptor (beta chain) was determined in a study of memory CD4+ T cells and cytomegalovirus serostatus. TCRdb's copy holds only in-frame clones and misses some; the assay was immunoSEQ multiplex PCR. The table shows around 44,000 clones, with about 79% occurring only once. The V end was cut by 8 bases, the J end by 0 bases, with 12 bases between. Germline V lookup: CDR1 SGHTA, CDR2 FQGNSA. This CDR3 has 14 amino acids. The sample holds one count of this clone. Single viable CD3+CD4+CD8-CD45RO+ cells were sorted as the memory CD4+ T cells. The source of this sequence is an adult in good health and CMV-seronegative. Sequencing was performed on memory CD4+ T cells from blood. This chain uses TRBV7-2 with TRBJ2-3, with D perhaps matching TRBD1 (6 bases). The CDR3 nucleotides are TGTGCCAGCGCCGAGGGACATAGCACAGATACGCAGTATTTT. Protein: CASAEGHSTDTQYF.